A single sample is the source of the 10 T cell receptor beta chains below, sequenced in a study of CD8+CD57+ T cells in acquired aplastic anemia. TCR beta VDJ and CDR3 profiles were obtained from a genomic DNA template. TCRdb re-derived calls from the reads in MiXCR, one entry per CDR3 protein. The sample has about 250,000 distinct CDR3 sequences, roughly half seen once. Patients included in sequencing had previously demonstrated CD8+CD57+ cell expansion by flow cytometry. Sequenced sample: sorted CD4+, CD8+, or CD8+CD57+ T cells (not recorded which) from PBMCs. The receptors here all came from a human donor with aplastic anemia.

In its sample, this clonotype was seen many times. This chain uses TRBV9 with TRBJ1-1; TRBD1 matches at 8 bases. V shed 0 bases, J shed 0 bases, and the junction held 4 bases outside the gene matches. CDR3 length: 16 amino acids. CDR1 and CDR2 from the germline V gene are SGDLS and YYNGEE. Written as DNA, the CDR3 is TGTGCCAGCAGCGTAGATCCGACAGGGGTGAACACTGAAGCTTTCTTT. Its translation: CASSVDPTGVNTEAFF.

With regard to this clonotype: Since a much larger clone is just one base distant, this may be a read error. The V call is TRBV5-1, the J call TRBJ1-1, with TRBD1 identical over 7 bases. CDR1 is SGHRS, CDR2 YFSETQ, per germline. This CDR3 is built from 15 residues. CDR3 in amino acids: CASSSYRGENTGAFF. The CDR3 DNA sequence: TGCGCCAGCAGCTCTTACAGGGGAGAGAACACTGGAGCTTTCTTT.

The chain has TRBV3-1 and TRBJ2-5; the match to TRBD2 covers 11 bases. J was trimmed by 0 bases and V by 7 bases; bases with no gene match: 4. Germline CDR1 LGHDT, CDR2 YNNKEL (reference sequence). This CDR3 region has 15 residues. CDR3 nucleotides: TGTGCCAGCACCCCTAGCGGGGGGAACCAAGAGACCCAGTACTTC. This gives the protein CASTPSGGNQETQYF.

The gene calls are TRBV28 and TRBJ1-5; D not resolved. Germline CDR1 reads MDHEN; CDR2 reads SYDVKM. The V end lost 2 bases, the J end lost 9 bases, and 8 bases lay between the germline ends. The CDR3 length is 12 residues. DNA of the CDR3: TGTGCCAGCAGTTTAGAGGGTCGGCCCCAGCATTTT. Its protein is CASSLEGRPQHF.

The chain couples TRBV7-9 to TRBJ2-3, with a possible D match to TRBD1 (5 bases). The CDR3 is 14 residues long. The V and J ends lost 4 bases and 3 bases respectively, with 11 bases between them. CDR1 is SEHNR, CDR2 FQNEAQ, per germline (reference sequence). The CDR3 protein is CASSYSQGTDTQYF. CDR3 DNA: TGTGCCAGCAGCTACTCCCAGGGTACAGATACGCAGTATTTT.

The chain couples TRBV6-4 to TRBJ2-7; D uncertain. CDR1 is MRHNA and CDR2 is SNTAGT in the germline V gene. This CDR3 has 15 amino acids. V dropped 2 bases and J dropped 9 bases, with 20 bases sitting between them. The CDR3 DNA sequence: TGTGCCAGCAGTGACCCACCGCGAGCCCGGAGAAGGCAGTACGTC. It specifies CASSDPPRARRRQYV.

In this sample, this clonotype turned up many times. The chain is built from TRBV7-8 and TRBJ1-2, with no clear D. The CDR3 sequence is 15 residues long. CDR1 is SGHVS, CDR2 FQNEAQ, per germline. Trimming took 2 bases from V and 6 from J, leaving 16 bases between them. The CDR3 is CASSLKRRTDHGYTF. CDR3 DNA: TGTGCCAGCAGCTTAAAAAGAAGGACCGACCATGGCTACACCTTC.

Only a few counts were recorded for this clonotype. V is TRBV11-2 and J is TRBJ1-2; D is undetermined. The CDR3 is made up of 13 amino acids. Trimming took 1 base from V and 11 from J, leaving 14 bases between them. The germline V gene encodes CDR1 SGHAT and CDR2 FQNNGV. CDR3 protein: CASSLVTGMWYTF. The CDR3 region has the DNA TGTGCCAGCAGCTTAGTAACTGGCATGTGGTACACCTTC.

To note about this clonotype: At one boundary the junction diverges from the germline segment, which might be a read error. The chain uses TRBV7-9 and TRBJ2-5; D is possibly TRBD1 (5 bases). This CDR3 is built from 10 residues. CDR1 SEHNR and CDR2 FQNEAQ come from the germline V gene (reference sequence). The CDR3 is CASSVGTQDF. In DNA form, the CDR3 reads TGTGCCAGCAGCGTAGGTACACAGGACTTC.

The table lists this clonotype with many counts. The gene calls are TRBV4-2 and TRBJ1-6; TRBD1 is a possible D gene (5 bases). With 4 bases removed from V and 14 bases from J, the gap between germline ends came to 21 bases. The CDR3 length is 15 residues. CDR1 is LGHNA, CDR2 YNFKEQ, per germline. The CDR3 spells CASSPPGRLSSALHF. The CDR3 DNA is TGTGCCAGCAGCCCCCCGGGACGGCTAAGCTCAGCCCTCCACTTT.